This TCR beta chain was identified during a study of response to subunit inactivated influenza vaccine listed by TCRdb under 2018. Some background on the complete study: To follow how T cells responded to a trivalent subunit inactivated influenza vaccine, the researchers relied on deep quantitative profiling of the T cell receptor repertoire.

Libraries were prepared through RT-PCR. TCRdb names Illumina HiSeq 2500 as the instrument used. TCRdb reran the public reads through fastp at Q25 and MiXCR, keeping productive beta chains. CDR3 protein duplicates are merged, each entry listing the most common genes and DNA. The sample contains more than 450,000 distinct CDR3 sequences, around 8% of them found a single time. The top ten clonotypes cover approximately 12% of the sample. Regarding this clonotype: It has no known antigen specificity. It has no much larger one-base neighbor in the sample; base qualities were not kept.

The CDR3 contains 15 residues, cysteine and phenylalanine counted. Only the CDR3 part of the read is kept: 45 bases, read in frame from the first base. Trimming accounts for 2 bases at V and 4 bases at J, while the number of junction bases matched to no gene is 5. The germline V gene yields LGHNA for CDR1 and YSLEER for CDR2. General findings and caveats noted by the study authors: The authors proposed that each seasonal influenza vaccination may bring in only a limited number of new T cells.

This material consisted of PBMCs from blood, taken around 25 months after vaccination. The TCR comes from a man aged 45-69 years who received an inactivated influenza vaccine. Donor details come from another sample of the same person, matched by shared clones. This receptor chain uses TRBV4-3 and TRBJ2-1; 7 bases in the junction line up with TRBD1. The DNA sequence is TGCGCCAGCAGCCAACTCTCGGGACAGTACAATGAGCAGTTCTTC. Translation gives CASSQLSGQYNEQFF.